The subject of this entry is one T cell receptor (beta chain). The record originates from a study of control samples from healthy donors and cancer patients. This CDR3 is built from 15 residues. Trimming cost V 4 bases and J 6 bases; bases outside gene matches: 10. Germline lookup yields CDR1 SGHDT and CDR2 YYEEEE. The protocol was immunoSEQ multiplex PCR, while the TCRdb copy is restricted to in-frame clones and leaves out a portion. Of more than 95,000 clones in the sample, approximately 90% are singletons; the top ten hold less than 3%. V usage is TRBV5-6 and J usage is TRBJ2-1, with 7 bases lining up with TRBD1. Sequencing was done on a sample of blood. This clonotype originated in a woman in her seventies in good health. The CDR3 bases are TGTGCCAGCAGCCAGGGACAGCTCCTGAGCAATGAGCAGTTCTTC. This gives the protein CASSQGQLLSNEQFF.